This T cell receptor beta chain was observed in a study of cytomegalovirus exposure and HLA in healthy donors. CDR1 is GTSNPN and CDR2 is SVGIG in the germline V gene (reference sequence). V was pared by 4 bases and J by 1 base, with 7 bases between. The CDR3 totals 12 residues. The PCR ran on 60 Vbeta and 13 Jbeta primers. This table comes from immunoSEQ multiplex PCR, and its TCRdb copy is limited to in-frame clones, with some not included. The sample has 85,000 to 120,000 clones, 65% to 80% seen once. The clonotype comes from a male donor in good health and CMV-seropositive. This sequence joins TRBV30 and TRBJ1-1; D uncertain. Source material: PBMCs. The DNA for the CDR3 is TGTGCCTGGACCACAGAGAACACTGAAGCTTTCTTT. As protein: CAWTTENTEAFF.